This paragraph reports one T cell receptor (beta chain). This specimen belongs to a study of control samples from healthy donors and cancer patients. Sequenced by immunoSEQ multiplex PCR; TCRdb stores in-frame clones only, minus some. This sample has some 150,000 clones; around 86% occur once, and the top ten carry 4.9%. The CDR3 runs 14 residues. Germline assignment: CDR1 MNHEY and CDR2 SMNVEV (reference sequence). With 2 bases removed from V and 7 bases from J, the gap between germline ends came to 15 bases. The sequenced material came from blood. The source is a young man in good health. The chain employs TRBV27 and TRBJ2-7; D may be TRBD2 (5 bases). The CDR3 loop is CASSLRISTGEQYF. Here the CDR3 DNA reads TGTGCCAGCAGTTTACGTATTTCTACGGGGGAGCAGTACTTC.